These 28 T cell receptor beta chains were all obtained from the same sample, sequenced in a study of prognosis after radiotherapy for stage I lung cancer (dated by TCRdb to about 2021). Sequenced using an Illumina HiSeq 3000. Two rounds of multiplex PCR on genomic DNA were used to amplify the TCR beta CDR3 region. The first PCR round used primers specific to each TRBV and TRBJ gene, with sequences filed in Chinese patent CN105087789A. TCRdb reanalyzed the raw reads on its own, using fastp at Q25 for trimming and MiXCR for clone calling, and kept in-frame beta chains. All rows with the same CDR3 protein become a single entry with the most common DNA and genes. The sample table contains 15,000 to 20,000 distinct CDR3 sequences; only one count was recorded for around 30% of them. In total, the top ten clones hold roughly 25% of the sample. Sequenced here: PBMCs, sampled before or after stereotactic body radiation therapy (not recorded which). These receptor sequences come from a donor of 50 years or more with non-small cell lung cancer.

This clonotype was counted at least ten times. V is TRBV6-5 and J is TRBJ2-2, with 14 bases lining up with TRBD2. Germline-derived CDR1 and CDR2 are MNHEY and SVGAGI. Unmatched junction bases numbered 4, after V lost 6 bases and J lost 1 base. This CDR3 contains 17 residues. The CDR3 sequence: CASSYGTSGGNTGELFF. Here the CDR3 DNA reads TGTGCCAGCAGCTACGGGACTAGCGGGGGGAACACCGGGGAGCTGTTTTTT.

This clonotype was seen repeatedly, ten times or more. This chain links TRBV4-2 with TRBJ2-2, with 7 bases fitting TRBD2. The germline V gene encodes CDR1 LGHNA and CDR2 YNFKEQ. The V gene end was trimmed by 0 bases and the J gene end by 4 bases; junction bases not matched to a gene: 5. CDR3 size: 16 residues. DNA of the CDR3: TGTGCCAGCAGCCAAGAAGGGCGGGAGCTCACCGGGGAGCTGTTTTTT. It specifies CASSQEGRELTGELFF.

As concerns this clonotype: It may be a read error: a sequence one base away is much more abundant. The rearrangement links TRBV6-1 to TRBJ2-5; 7 nucleotides agree with TRBD2. After removal of 8 bases from V and 5 bases from J, the junction contained 14 bases not matched to a gene. This CDR3 spans 15 amino acids. Germline CDR1 MNHNS, CDR2 SASEGT. Here the CDR3 reads CASGGGYKPSETQYF. The CDR3 region has the DNA TGTGCCAGCGGGGGAGGGTACAAGCCCAGTGAGACCCAGTACTTC.

The rearrangement links TRBV4-3 to TRBJ2-6, with 7 bases aligning to TRBD1. CDR1 and CDR2 (germline): LGHNA, YSLEER. The CDR3 runs 18 residues. Trimming took 8 bases from V and 0 from J; bases not matched to a gene: 13. CDR3 bases: TGCGCCAGCCAAGAGCTGAGGGGGCGGACCTCTGGGGCCAACGTCCTGACTTTC. Amino acids: CASQELRGRTSGANVLTF.

This clonotype was counted many times. The J gene is TRBJ1-4, the V gene TRBV12-3 or TRBV12-4; D gene unclear. The CDR3 loop spans 12 amino acids. Trimming cost V 5 bases and J 4 bases, with 5 bases left between them. The CDR3: CASSQHNEKLFF. The CDR3 region has the DNA TGTGCCAGCAGTCAACATAATGAAAAACTGTTTTTT.

There are a few counts of this clonotype. This sequence may be a read error, since a much larger clone differs from it by one base. V usage is TRBV29-1 and J usage is TRBJ2-7; D unclear. V lost 8 bases, J lost 3 bases, and 8 bases lay in between. Germline CDR1 SQVTM, CDR2 ANQGSEA. The CDR3 has 10 residues. CDR3 sequence: CSPFHYEQYF. Written as DNA, the CDR3 is TGCAGCCCTTTCCACTACGAGCAGTACTTC.

This clonotype was recorded at least ten times. The CDR3 region has the DNA TGTGCCAGCAGCTTAGCCAGGAATCAGCCCCAGCATTTT. It is translated as CASSLARNQPQHF. The rearrangement joins TRBV7-9 to TRBJ1-5; D remains unclear. CDR1 is SEHNR and CDR2 is FQNEAQ in the germline V gene (reference sequence). Trimming took off 0 bases at V and 4 bases at J, with 4 bases between the two ends. This CDR3 region has 13 residues.

In its sample, this clonotype is medium-sized (0.01 to 0.1%). This chain uses TRBV20-1 with TRBJ2-7; TRBD2 matches 9 bases. CDR3 length equals 13 residues. Germline V gene data show CDR1 as DFQATT and CDR2 as SNEGSKA (reference sequence). J lost 0 bases, V lost 6 bases, and 3 bases had no gene match. CDR3 DNA: TGCAGTGCGGTAGCGGGAGTCTCCTACGAGCAGTACTTC. This sequence encodes CSAVAGVSYEQYF.

This clonotype appeared many times. The V call is TRBV11-2, the J call TRBJ2-7; TRBD2 is a possible D gene (5 bases). The CDR3 runs to 13 residues. Trimming removed 4 bases at V and 6 bases at J, with 13 bases between. Per the germline V gene, CDR1 is SGHAT and CDR2 is FQNNGV. In DNA, the CDR3 is TGTGCCAGCAGCTCGCAGAGGGCCGGCGAGCAGTACTTC. Amino acids: CASSSQRAGEQYF.

On this clonotype: Sequence at one end of the junction differs from germline and may be a read error. The chain couples TRBV7-2 to TRBJ2-5, with D hard to call. This CDR3 region has 13 residues. Germline V gene lookup returns CDR1 SGHTA and CDR2 FQGNSA. CDR3 loop: CASSLVLRENQNF. The CDR3 DNA is TGTGCCAGCAGCTTAGTTCTCAGAGAGAACCAGAACTTC.

With regard to this clonotype: Sequence at one end of the junction differs from germline and may be a read error. V is TRBV2 and J is TRBJ1-6, with TRBD1 identical over 8 bases. Germline V lookup: CDR1 SNHLY, CDR2 FYNNEI. There are 15 residues in the CDR3. The CDR3 loop is CASRPQGEGSSPLHF. Written as DNA, the CDR3 is TGCGCCAGCAGACCACAGGGGGAGGGTAGTTCACCCCTCCACTTT.

Comment on this clonotype: A far larger clone is one base from this, pointing to a likely read error. This rearrangement joins TRBV6-4 to TRBJ2-3; tentatively, D is TRBD1 or TRBD2 (6 bases each). This CDR3 has 14 amino acids. Per the germline V gene, CDR1 is MRHNA and CDR2 is SNTAGT. Trimming took off 7 bases at V and 6 bases at J, with 17 bases between the two ends. The CDR3 DNA reads TGTGCCAGCATTGAAGGGGGGATATCGGATACGCAGTATTTT. This sequence encodes CASIEGGISDTQYF.

This clonotype came up many times. The CDR3 DNA follows: TGCGCCAGCAGCCCGTCAAGGGCGCCGGGTAATGAGCAGTTCTTC. As protein: CASSPSRAPGNEQFF. The V call is TRBV4-1, the J call TRBJ2-1, with D unclear. Germline loops: CDR1 MGHRA, CDR2 YSYEKL. CDR3 length: 15 amino acids. V was clipped by 4 bases and J by 7 bases, with 17 bases between them.

The table lists this clonotype with many counts. The chain couples TRBV11-2 to TRBJ1-3; D gene unclear. V gave up 0 bases and J gave up 4 bases, with 7 bases separating them. CDR3 length: 14 residues. Germline CDR1 is SGHAT and CDR2 is FQNNGV. The CDR3 here is CASSLDRTGNTIYF. In DNA form, the CDR3 reads TGTGCCAGCAGCTTAGACAGAACGGGAAACACCATATATTTT.

This clonotype was detected only once. One end of the junction is discordant with germline, which a read error may explain. The gene calls are TRBV6-2 or TRBV6-3 and TRBJ2-6, with no clear D. The CDR3 is made up of 15 amino acids. CDR1 and CDR2 (germline): MNHEY, SVGEGT. The CDR3 reads CASSDRVSGSNVLTF. CDR3 DNA: TGTGCCAGCAGTGATCGAGTCTCTGGGTCCAACGTCCTGACTTTC.

A remark on this clonotype: A far larger clone is only one base removed, so a read error is likely. The chain is built from TRBV6-5 and TRBJ2-1, with D hard to call. Per germline, CDR1 MNHEY and CDR2 SVGAGI. The CDR3 contains 15 residues. The DNA of the CDR3 is TGTGCCAGCAGTTACAGGTGGTTCTCTTACAATGAGCAGCTCTTC. Its protein product is CASSYRWFSYNEQLF.

Comment on this clonotype: A read error likely explains this, since a far larger clone differs by one base. The genes are TRBV6-5 and TRBJ2-1, with 8 positions matching TRBD2. Germline V gene data show CDR1 as MNHEY and CDR2 as SVGAGI. Losses at the gene ends were 9 bases for V and 9 bases for J; bases not matched to a gene: 10. The CDR3 covers 13 residues. The CDR3 reads CASRTSWSGEQFF. CDR3 DNA sequence: TGTGCCAGTCGGACTAGCTGGAGTGGTGAGCAGTTCTTC.

CDR3 DNA: TGTGCAAGCAGGCCCATGGATAGCAATCAGCCCCAGCATTTT. The encoded protein is CASRPMDSNQPQHF. V gene TRBV19 combines with J gene TRBJ1-5; D is unclear. The length of the CDR3 is 14 residues. Per the germline V gene, CDR1 is LNHDA and CDR2 is SQIVND (reference sequence).

This clonotype was counted ten times or more. The rearrangement uses TRBV6-4 and TRBJ2-2, with 7 bases that match TRBD2. The CDR3 is 13 amino acids. Germline CDR1 is MRHNA and CDR2 is SNTAGT. Trimming at V came to 6 bases and at J to 4 bases, leaving 2 bases not matched to a gene. Written as DNA, the CDR3 is TGTGCCAGCAGAGGGAGGGCCACCGGGGAGCTGTTTTTT. It yields the protein CASRGRATGELFF.

In the case of this clonotype: This sequence is one base from a far larger clone and is likely a read error. This chain links TRBV6-5 with TRBJ2-6; TRBD1 aligns across 10 bases. Germline V gene sequence: CDR1 MNHEY, CDR2 SVGAGI. This CDR3 contains 15 residues. The CDR3 bases are TGTGACAGCAGGACAGGGGGGTCTGGGGCCAACGTCCTGACTTTC. Protein product: CDSRTGGSGANVLTF.

This clonotype was observed at least ten times. The genes are TRBV7-2 and TRBJ2-7; D not resolved. Per germline, CDR1 SGHTA and CDR2 FQGNSA. V was clipped by 5 bases and J by 0 bases, with 14 bases between them. The length of the CDR3 is 15 residues. CDR3 bases: TGTGCCAGCAGCCAGGCTCCCCTGAGCTCCTACGAGCAGTACTTC. Translated: CASSQAPLSSYEQYF. The whole variable domain, filled in from reference TRBV7-2 and TRBJ2-7, reads GAGVSQSPSNKVTEKGKDVELRCDPISGHTALYWYRQSLGQGLEFLIYFQGNSAPDKSGLPSDRFSAERTGGSVSTLTIQRTQQEDSAVYLCASSQAPLSSYEQYFGPGTRLTVT.

This clonotype rates as medium-sized. The genes are TRBV19 and TRBJ2-1; D is unclear. Looked up from germline, CDR1 is LNHDA and CDR2 is SQIVND (reference sequence). Trimming removed 8 bases from V and 5 bases from J, with 13 bases in between. CDR3 length: 13 residues. CDR3 nucleotide sequence: TGTGCCAGTTCTCGCGACCGCGACAATGAGCAGTTCTTC. Translation gives CASSRDRDNEQFF.

This clonotype was seen ten or more times. The gene calls are TRBV25-1 and TRBJ1-5; the D is unclear. The CDR3 runs 13 residues. The V and J ends lost 4 bases and 2 bases respectively, with 6 bases between them. Germline-derived CDR1 and CDR2 are MGHDK and SYGVNS. The CDR3 spells CASSGSGNQPQHF. The CDR3 DNA follows: TGTGCCAGCAGTGGAAGCGGCAATCAGCCCCAGCATTTT.

As for this clonotype: A far bigger clonotype differs at one base, so this is likely a read error. The V and J genes are TRBV6-5 and TRBJ2-7, with TRBD1 as a possible D gene (6 bases). This CDR3 contains 15 residues. The germline V gene encodes CDR1 MNHEY and CDR2 SVGAGI. Between the trimmed V and J ends, which lost 4 bases and 4 bases, there was a span of 17 bases. CDR3 sequence: CASSLARGKRYEQYF. CDR3 bases: TGTGCCAGCAGTTTGGCGAGGGGGAAACGGTACGAGCAGTACTTC.

This clonotype was counted many times. V gene TRBV15 combines with J gene TRBJ1-1, with TRBD1 as a possible D gene (6 bases). V dropped 3 bases and J dropped 7 bases, with 21 bases sitting between them. CDR1 LNHNV and CDR2 YYDKDF come from the germline V gene (reference sequence). The CDR3 is 16 amino acids. The CDR3 is CATSSRGGARGLEAFF. The DNA for the CDR3 is TGTGCCACCAGCAGTAGAGGGGGGGCTAGGGGACTTGAAGCTTTCTTT.

By share of the sample, this clonotype is medium-sized (0.01 to 0.1%). This sequence joins TRBV6-1 and TRBJ2-7; TRBD1 agrees at 7 bases. Per the germline V gene, CDR1 is MNHNS and CDR2 is SASEGT. This CDR3 has 15 residues. V shed 3 bases and J 0 bases; nucleotides not matched to a gene: 5. CDR3 residues: CASSDQTGTSYEQYF. For the CDR3, the DNA is TGTGCCAGCAGTGACCAGACAGGGACCTCCTACGAGCAGTACTTC.

This clonotype was seen at least ten times. The V gene is TRBV13, the J gene TRBJ1-1; possible D gene TRBD1, 5 bases. The CDR3 is 16 residues long. CDR1 is PRHDT and CDR2 is FYEKMQ in the germline V gene (reference sequence). Trimming took off 2 bases at V and 6 bases at J, with 19 bases between the two ends. CDR3 sequence: CASSLSPRGRGAEAFF. In nucleotides, the CDR3 is TGTGCCAGCAGCTTAAGCCCCCGGGGCCGTGGCGCTGAAGCTTTCTTT.

This clonotype was counted between two and nine times. At one end the junction does not follow the germline gene, possibly because of a read error. This chain uses TRBV6-1 with TRBJ2-1; D possibly matches TRBD1 or TRBD2 (5 bases each). This CDR3 has 14 residues. Germline V lookup: CDR1 MNHNS, CDR2 SASEGT. The CDR3 DNA follows: TGTGCCAGCAGCAGGGACCTCGGGTACAATGTGCAGTTCTTC. Translating gives CASSRDLGYNVQFF.